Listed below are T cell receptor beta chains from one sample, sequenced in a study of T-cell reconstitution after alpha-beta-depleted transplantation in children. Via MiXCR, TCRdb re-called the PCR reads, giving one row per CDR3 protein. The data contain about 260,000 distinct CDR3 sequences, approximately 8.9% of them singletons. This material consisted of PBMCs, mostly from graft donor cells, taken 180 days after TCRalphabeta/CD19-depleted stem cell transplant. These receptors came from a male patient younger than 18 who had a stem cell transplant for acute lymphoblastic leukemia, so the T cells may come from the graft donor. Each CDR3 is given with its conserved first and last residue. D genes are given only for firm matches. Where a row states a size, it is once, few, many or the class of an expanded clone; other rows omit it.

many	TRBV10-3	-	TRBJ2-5	CAISALGDRETQYF	TGTGCCATCAGTGCCTTGGGAGACCGAGAGACCCAGTACTTC
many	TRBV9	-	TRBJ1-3	CASSAPNSGNTIYF	TGTGCCAGCAGCGCCCCTAACTCTGGAAACACCATATATTTT
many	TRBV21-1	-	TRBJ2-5	CASSPLTGRSQETQYF	TGTGCCAGCAGCCCCCTAACGGGCAGGTCGCAAGAGACCCAGTACTTC
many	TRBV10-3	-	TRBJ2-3	CAISGLMGTDTQYF	TGTGCCATCAGTGGTCTCATGGGCACAGATACGCAGTATTTT
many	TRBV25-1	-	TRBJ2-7	CASTGLLSEQYF	TGTGCCAGCACGGGACTCCTCTCTGAGCAGTACTTC
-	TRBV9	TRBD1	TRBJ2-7	CASSVGWDSLPEQYF	TGTGCCAGCAGCGTAGGGTGGGACAGCCTCCCCGAGCAGTACTTC
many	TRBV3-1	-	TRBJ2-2	CASSPRQTGELFF	TGTGCCAGCAGCCCTAGACAGACCGGGGAGCTGTTTTTT
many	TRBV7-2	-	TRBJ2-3	CASSLRRERTDTQYF	TGTGCCAGCAGCTTAAGAAGGGAGAGGACAGATACGCAGTATTTT
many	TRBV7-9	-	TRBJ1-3	CASSLDLSSGNTIYF	TGTGCCAGCAGCTTAGACTTATCCTCTGGAAACACCATATATTTT
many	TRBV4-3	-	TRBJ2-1	CASSQGTEQFF	TGCGCCAGCAGCCAAGGCACGGAGCAGTTCTTC
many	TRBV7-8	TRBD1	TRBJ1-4	CASSSLDRAKKLFF	TGTGCCAGCAGCTCCTTAGACAGGGCGAAAAAACTGTTTTTT
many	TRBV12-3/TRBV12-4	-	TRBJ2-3	CASSLAEGSGQYF	TGTGCCAGCAGTTTAGCGGAGGGAAGTGGGCAGTATTTT
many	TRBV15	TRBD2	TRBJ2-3	CATSRGLAAVSWGTDTQYF	TGTGCCACCAGCAGGGGACTAGCGGCTGTCTCCTGGGGTACAGATACGCAGTATTTT
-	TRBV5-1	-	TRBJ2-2	CASSSQGNTGELFF	TGCGCCAGCAGCTCTCAGGGGAACACCGGGGAGCTGTTTTTT
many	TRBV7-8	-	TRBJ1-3	CASSLVTGVSGNTIYF	TGTGCCAGCAGCTTAGTTACAGGCGTCTCTGGAAACACCATATATTTT
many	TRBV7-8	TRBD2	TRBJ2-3	CASAGGRASTDTQYF	TGTGCCAGCGCGGGGGGCCGGGCTTCCACAGATACGCAGTATTTT
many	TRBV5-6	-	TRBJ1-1	CASSLLGLVTEAFF	TGTGCCAGCAGCTTGCTGGGGTTGGTAACTGAAGCTTTCTTT
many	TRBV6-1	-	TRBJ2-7	CASSTRGRGGLEQYF	TGTGCCAGCAGTACGAGGGGCAGGGGGGGTCTCGAGCAGTACTTC
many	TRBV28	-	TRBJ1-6	CASSLGPSPLHF	TGTGCCAGCAGTTTGGGGCCTTCACCCCTCCACTTT
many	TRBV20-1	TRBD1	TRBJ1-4	CSARQGVGEKLFF	TGCAGTGCTAGACAGGGGGTGGGTGAAAAACTGTTTTTT
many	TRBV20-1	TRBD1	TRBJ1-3	CSARATGAGNTIYF	TGCAGTGCTAGAGCAACAGGGGCAGGAAACACCATATATTTT
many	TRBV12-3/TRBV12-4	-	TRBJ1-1	CASSPARGWGGMNTEAFF	TGTGCCAGCAGCCCTGCCCGTGGGTGGGGGGGCATGAACACTGAAGCTTTCTTT
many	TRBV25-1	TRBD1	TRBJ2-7	CASSDTGTGHYEQYF	TGTGCCAGCAGTGACACCGGGACAGGGCATTACGAGCAGTACTTC
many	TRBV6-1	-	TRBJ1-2	CASTLLTASNYGYTF	TGTGCCAGCACCTTATTGACAGCCTCTAACTATGGCTACACCTTC
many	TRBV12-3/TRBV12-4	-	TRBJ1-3	CASSPGEAGNTIYF	TGTGCCAGCAGCCCAGGGGAAGCTGGAAACACCATATATTTT
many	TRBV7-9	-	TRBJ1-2	CASSPRDTVYGYTF	TGTGCCAGCAGCCCCCGGGACACGGTCTATGGCTACACCTTC
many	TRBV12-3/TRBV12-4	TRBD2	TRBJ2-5	CASSLGGAGGETQYF	TGTGCCAGCAGTTTAGGAGGAGCGGGGGGAGAGACCCAGTACTTC
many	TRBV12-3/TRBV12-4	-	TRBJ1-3	CASSPRRSSGNTIYF	TGTGCCAGCAGCCCCCGACGGAGCTCTGGAAACACCATATATTTT
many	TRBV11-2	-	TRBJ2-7	CASSLGDGSNEQYF	TGTGCCAGCAGCTTAGGTGATGGGTCAAACGAGCAGTACTTC
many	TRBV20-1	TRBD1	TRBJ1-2	CSAKALPGQGYYGYTF	TGCAGTGCTAAGGCCCTCCCCGGACAGGGGTACTATGGCTACACCTTC
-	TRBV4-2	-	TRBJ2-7	CASSQDASPGEQYF	TGTGCCAGCAGCCAAGATGCCAGTCCTGGTGAGCAGTACTTC
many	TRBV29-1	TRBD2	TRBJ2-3	CSVRFSGPYTQYF	TGCAGCGTTAGGTTTAGCGGGCCTTATACGCAGTATTTT
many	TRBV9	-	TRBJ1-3	CASSVGSGSGNTIYF	TGTGCCAGCAGCGTGGGGTCAGGATCTGGAAACACCATATATTTT
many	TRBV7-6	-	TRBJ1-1	CASSLIQAGGNTEAFF	TGTGCCAGCAGCTTAATCCAGGCAGGAGGGAACACTGAAGCTTTCTTT
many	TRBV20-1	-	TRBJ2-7	CSARSDGTYEQYF	TGCAGTGCTAGAAGCGACGGGACCTACGAGCAGTACTTC
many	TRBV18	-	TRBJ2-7	CASSREGGLINEQYF	TGTGCCAGCTCACGGGAAGGGGGGCTTATCAACGAGCAGTACTTC
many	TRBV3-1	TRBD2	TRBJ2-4	CASSQGEASGGTLAKNIQYF	TGTGCCAGCAGCCAGGGCGAGGCTAGCGGGGGGACCCTAGCCAAAAACATTCAGTACTTC
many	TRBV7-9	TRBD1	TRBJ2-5	CASSFDRDRQETQYF	TGTGCCAGCAGCTTCGACAGGGACCGTCAAGAGACCCAGTACTTC
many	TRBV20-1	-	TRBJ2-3	CSARDPGVPDTQYF	TGCAGTGCTAGAGATCCGGGGGTTCCAGATACGCAGTATTTT
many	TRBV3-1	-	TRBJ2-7	CASSQGGPSYEQYF	TGTGCCAGCAGCCAAGGTGGGCCCTCCTACGAGCAGTACTTC
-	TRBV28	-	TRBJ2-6	CASSLWQGTGANVLTF	TGTGCCAGCAGTTTATGGCAGGGCACTGGGGCCAACGTCCTGACTTTC
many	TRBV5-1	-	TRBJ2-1	CASSRGGTESYNEQFF	TGCGCCAGCAGCCGAGGGGGGACAGAGTCCTACAATGAGCAGTTCTTC
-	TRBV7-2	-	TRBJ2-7	CASSRRGLYEQYF	TGTGCCAGCAGCCGCCGGGGCCTTTACGAGCAGTACTTC
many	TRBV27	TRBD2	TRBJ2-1	CASRLSGSYRDEQFF	TGTGCCAGCAGACTTAGCGGGAGCTACCGCGATGAGCAGTTCTTC
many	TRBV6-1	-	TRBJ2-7	CASSEEVRTLLRKQYF	TGTGCCAGCAGTGAAGAGGTGCGGACTCTCCTTCGCAAGCAGTACTTC
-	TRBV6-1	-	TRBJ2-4	CASSQGFLAKNIQYF	TGTGCCAGCAGTCAGGGCTTCCTTGCCAAAAACATTCAGTACTTC
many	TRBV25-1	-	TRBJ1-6	CASSAMTGANSPLHF	TGTGCCAGCAGCGCCATGACAGGCGCGAATTCACCCCTCCACTTT
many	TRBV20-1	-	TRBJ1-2	CSAEDSSAYGYTF	TGCAGTGCAGAGGACAGCTCCGCTTATGGCTACACCTTC
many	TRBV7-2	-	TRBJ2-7	CASRGGGHEQYF	TGTGCCAGCAGGGGAGGAGGTCACGAGCAGTACTTC
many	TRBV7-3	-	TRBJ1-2	CASSPSPMGGYTF	TGTGCCAGCAGCCCCAGCCCTATGGGGGGCTACACCTTC
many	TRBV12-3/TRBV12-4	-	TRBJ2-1	CASSLSEQFF	TGTGCCAGCAGTTTGAGCGAGCAGTTCTTC
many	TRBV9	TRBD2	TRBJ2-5	CASSVPIAGEETQYF	TGTGCCAGCAGCGTACCGATAGCGGGAGAAGAGACCCAGTACTTC
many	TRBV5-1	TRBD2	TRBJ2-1	CASSLAPGAGYNEQFF	TGCGCCAGCAGCTTGGCCCCAGGAGCGGGGTACAATGAGCAGTTCTTC
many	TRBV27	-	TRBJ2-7	CASRRLSSYEQYF	TGTGCCAGCAGGCGCCTTAGCTCCTACGAGCAGTACTTC
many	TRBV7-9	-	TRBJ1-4	CASSLPTEKLFF	TGTGCCAGCAGCTTACCCACTGAAAAACTGTTTTTT
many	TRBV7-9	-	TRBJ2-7	CASSGAGHPYEQYF	TGTGCCAGCAGCGGCGCTGGACACCCCTACGAGCAGTACTTC
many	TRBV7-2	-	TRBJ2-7	CASSRRGIQQYF	TGTGCCAGCAGCCGAAGGGGGATACAACAGTACTTC
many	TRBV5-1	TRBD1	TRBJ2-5	CASNPGQAETQYF	TGCGCCAGCAATCCGGGACAGGCTGAGACCCAGTACTTC
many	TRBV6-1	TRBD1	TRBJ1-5	CASSLDRGSNQPQHF	TGTGCCAGCAGCCTGGACAGGGGAAGCAATCAGCCCCAGCATTTT
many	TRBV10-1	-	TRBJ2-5	CASTTDAGWEETQYF	TGCGCCAGCACCACGGATGCCGGTTGGGAAGAGACCCAGTACTTC